A selection of T cell receptor beta chains follows, all from one sample in a study of cytomegalovirus exposure and HLA in healthy donors. Data came from immunoSEQ multiplex PCR; TCRdb stores just in-frame clones and leaves some out. The sample contains around 49,000 clones, over 85% of which appear only once. Sequenced input: PBMCs. The receptors come from a woman aged 18-30 years in good health and CMV-seropositive. Each CDR3 is given with its conserved first and last residue. The D gene is left open where the match is weak. The size of a clone is reported for some rows only, either as once, few or many, or as a class for expanded clones.

TRBV6-4,.,TRBJ1-1,once,CASSEEFENTEAFF,TGTGCCAGCAGTGAAGAGTTTGAGAACACTGAAGCTTTCTTT
TRBV7-8,TRBD1,TRBJ2-7,.,CASSSPRDRLYEQYF,TGTGCCAGCAGCTCACCCCGGGACAGGCTCTACGAGCAGTACTTC
TRBV5-4,.,TRBJ2-5,.,CASSGQRGTEETQYF,TGTGCCAGCAGCGGACAACGGGGGACGGAAGAGACCCAGTACTTC
TRBV11-3,TRBD1,TRBJ1-2,.,CASPSGQGRNYGYTF,TGTGCCAGCCCCTCGGGACAGGGACGAAACTATGGCTACACCTTC
TRBV19,.,TRBJ1-1,.,CASRFPGETEAFF,TGTGCCAGTAGGTTCCCAGGGGAAACTGAAGCTTTCTTT
TRBV6-4,.,TRBJ2-3,.,CASSDSGGEGSDTQYF,TGTGCCAGCAGTGACTCGGGGGGAGAGGGATCAGATACGCAGTATTTT
TRBV10-3,TRBD2,TRBJ2-3,.,CAISATLAGGATDTQYF,TGTGCCATCAGTGCTACCCTAGCGGGAGGGGCGACAGATACGCAGTATTTT
TRBV2,TRBD2,TRBJ2-3,.,CASLRLAGNTQYF,TGTGCCAGCTTACGACTAGCGGGGAATACGCAGTATTTT
TRBV27,.,TRBJ1-1,once,CASSLSPQWSDTEAFF,TGTGCCAGCAGTTTATCCCCTCAGTGGAGTGACACTGAAGCTTTCTTT
TRBV29-1,.,TRBJ2-7,.,CSVDQGGEQYF,TGCAGCGTTGACCAAGGGGGCGAGCAGTACTTC
TRBV28,TRBD1,TRBJ2-1,once,CASSLKAGGWNEQFF,TGTGCCAGCAGTTTGAAGGCAGGGGGCTGGAATGAGCAGTTCTTC
TRBV18,TRBD1,TRBJ2-7,.,CASSQGQGWGGYEQYF,TGTGCCAGCTCACAGGGACAGGGTTGGGGGGGCTACGAGCAGTACTTC
TRBV2,.,TRBJ2-1,.,CASSPRIYNEQFF,TGTGCCAGCAGTCCGCGGATCTACAATGAGCAGTTCTTC
TRBV28,.,TRBJ2-2,.,CASSSLTSIVVELFF,TGTGCCAGCAGTTCCCTCACTAGTATAGTGGTGGAGCTGTTTTTT
TRBV9,TRBD1,TRBJ1-1,once,CASSVDRGNTEAFF,TGTGCCAGCAGCGTAGACAGGGGAAACACTGAAGCTTTCTTT
TRBV2,TRBD2,TRBJ2-3,few,CASSESWTSGRADTQYF,TGTGCCAGCAGTGAATCCTGGACTAGCGGGAGAGCAGATACGCAGTATTTT